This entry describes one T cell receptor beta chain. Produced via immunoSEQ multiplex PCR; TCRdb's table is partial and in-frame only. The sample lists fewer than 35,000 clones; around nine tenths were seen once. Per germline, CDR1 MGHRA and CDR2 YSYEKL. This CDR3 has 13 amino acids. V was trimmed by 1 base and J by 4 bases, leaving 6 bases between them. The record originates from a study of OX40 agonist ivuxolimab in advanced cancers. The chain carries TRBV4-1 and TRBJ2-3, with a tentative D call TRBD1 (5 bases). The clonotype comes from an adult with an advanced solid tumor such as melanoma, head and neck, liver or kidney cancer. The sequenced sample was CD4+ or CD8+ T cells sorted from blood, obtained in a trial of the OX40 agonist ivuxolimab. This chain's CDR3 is CASSQVGADTQYF. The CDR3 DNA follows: TGCGCCAGCAGCCAAGTAGGGGCAGATACGCAGTATTTT.